A single T cell receptor (beta chain) is shown here with its context. What it binds is unknown. Sequenced material consisted of expressed TCRB transcripts (all of the isolated RNA was reverse transcribed). Mean read depth for naive, central memory and regulatory T cell samples was 3.5 million to 4.5 million reads. Some clones are missing from TCRdb's copy, which holds only in-frame ones; the method was immunoSEQ multiplex PCR. Here the sample spans about 240,000 clones, 25% to 30% being singletons. These data belong to a study of beta chain features in type 1 diabetes. Study-wide results and caveats: Any HLA effect on TCRB rearrangement was left unresolved by small sub-analyses.

The clonotype was recovered from a man aged 25-45 years in good health. Sequencing was carried out using central memory CD4+ T cells from blood.

The CDR3 is CASSLLSQQGRDTQYF. As DNA, the CDR3 is TGTGCCAGCTCACTCCTCTCACAACAGGGGAGGGATACGCAGTATTTT. The V call is TRBV18, the J call TRBJ2-3, with D tentatively TRBD1 (7 bases). The CDR3 spans 16 residues. Trimming pared 4 bases from V and 6 bases from J, leaving 20 bases between. The germline V gene has CDR1 KGHSH and CDR2 LQKENI.